This entry features one T cell receptor (beta chain) sequence. Its antigen is unidentified. CD4+ T cells from unexposed donors were obtained before the COVID-19 pandemic (2011-2018). Isolation of CD4+ T cells took place after less than 11 days in culture. CDR1 LNHDA and CDR2 SQIVND come from the germline V gene (reference sequence). The CDR3 runs to 14 residues. V lost 9 bases to trimming and J lost 0 bases, with 13 bases between them. The sample belongs to a study of CD4 T cells in relation to SARS-CoV-2 and coronaviruses. Study conclusions and caveats: Compared with monoreactive clones, crossreactive clones showed significantly weaker SARS-CoV-2 expansion.

Method: immunoSEQ multiplex PCR; TCRdb's copy keeps in-frame clones and lacks some. The repertoire holds about 21,000 clones, with 76% as singletons. This sequence originates from a human donor in good health. The rearrangement joins TRBV19 to TRBJ2-3, with D perhaps matching TRBD2 (6 bases). What was sequenced was CD4+ T cells from PBMCs, cultured in vitro. The CDR3 region is CASRLDLSTDTQYF. In DNA, the CDR3 is TGTGCCAGCCGACTAGACCTGAGCACAGATACGCAGTATTTT.